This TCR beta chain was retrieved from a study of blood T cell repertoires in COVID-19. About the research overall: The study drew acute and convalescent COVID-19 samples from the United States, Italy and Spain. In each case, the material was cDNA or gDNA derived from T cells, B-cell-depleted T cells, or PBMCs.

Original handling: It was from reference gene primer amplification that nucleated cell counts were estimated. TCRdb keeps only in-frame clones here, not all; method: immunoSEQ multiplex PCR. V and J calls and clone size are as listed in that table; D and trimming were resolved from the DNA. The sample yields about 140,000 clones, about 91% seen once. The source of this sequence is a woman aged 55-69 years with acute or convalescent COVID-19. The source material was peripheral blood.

CDR3 sequence reads: CASRDRGNTEAFF. The CDR3, as DNA: TGTGCCAGCAGGGACAGGGGGAACACTGAAGCTTTCTTT. V usage is TRBV12-3 or TRBV12-4 and J usage is TRBJ1-1; 9 bases line up with TRBD1. The ends lost 6 bases at V and 1 base at J; junction bases unmatched: 0. This CDR3 is built from 13 residues.